A selection of T cell receptor beta chains follows, all from one sample in a study of radiation and T cells in renal cell carcinoma. Produced via immunoSEQ multiplex PCR; TCRdb's table is partial and in-frame only. The repertoire holds about 49,000 clones, with approximately 80% as singletons. The sequencing used blood, collected from a patient whose treatment included radiotherapy and nephrectomy. The receptor set was obtained from a woman between 70 and 85 years old with renal cell carcinoma. CDR3s include the opening cysteine and the closing phenylalanine or tryptophan. A D gene is named only where the DNA matches it firmly. Part of the rows lack a size; the others show once, few, many or a class for expanded clones.

v_call	clone_size	d_call	j_call	cdr3_aa	cdr3_nt
TRBV18	.	.	TRBJ1-2	CASSRGQDYGYTF	TGTGCCAGCTCACGGGGACAAGACTATGGCTACACCTTC
TRBV5-1	few	.	TRBJ1-4	CASRDGNEKLFF	TGCGCCAGCAGGGACGGTAATGAAAAACTGTTTTTT
TRBV4-1	once	TRBD2	TRBJ2-4	CASSQGRLAEGNIQYF	TGCGCCAGCAGCCAAGGGAGACTAGCGGAGGGAAACATTCAGTACTTC
TRBV4-3	.	TRBD2	TRBJ2-7	CASSQDHAGGIYEQYF	TGCGCCAGCAGCCAAGATCACGCGGGAGGCATCTACGAGCAGTACTTC
TRBV5-1	.	TRBD1	TRBJ2-1	CASSEGQGSYNEQFF	TGCGCCAGCAGCGAGGGACAGGGATCCTACAATGAGCAGTTCTTC
TRBV5-1	.	.	TRBJ2-4	CASSPPGTRDIQYF	TGCGCCAGCAGCCCCCCCGGGACACGAGACATTCAGTACTTC
TRBV10-3	.	TRBD1	TRBJ1-5	CAIKPGQGNQPQHF	TGTGCCATCAAACCGGGACAGGGAAATCAGCCCCAGCATTTT
TRBV2	.	.	TRBJ2-2	CASRQRTPPSTGELFF	TGTGCCAGCAGACAAAGGACACCGCCGAGCACCGGGGAGCTGTTTTTT
TRBV12-5	.	.	TRBJ1-1	CASGTTGKGQTEAFF	TGTGCTAGTGGTACCACGGGGAAAGGTCAGACTGAAGCTTTCTTT
TRBV14	few	.	TRBJ1-3	CASSLNSGNTIYF	TGTGCCAGCAGCCTGAACTCTGGAAACACCATATATTTT
TRBV2	few	.	TRBJ1-2	CASTGANYGYTF	TGTGCCAGCACAGGGGCTAACTATGGCTACACCTTC
TRBV27	.	TRBD2	TRBJ2-7	CASSRSTSGSRGEQYF	TGTGCCAGCAGTCGCTCGACTAGCGGGAGTAGAGGCGAGCAGTACTTC
TRBV5-6	once	TRBD1	TRBJ1-4	CASSPGQGAEKLFF	TGTGCCAGCAGCCCCGGACAGGGGGCGGAAAAACTGTTTTTT
TRBV2	.	.	TRBJ2-7	CASTGTDYEQYF	TGTGCCAGCACCGGGACTGACTACGAGCAGTACTTC
TRBV6-6	.	TRBD1	TRBJ1-3	CASRNPGGSGNTIYF	TGTGCCAGCAGAAACCCAGGGGGCTCTGGAAACACCATATATTTT
TRBV19	.	TRBD1	TRBJ1-2	CASGPTGFHGYTF	TGTGCCAGTGGCCCGACAGGGTTTCATGGCTACACCTTC
TRBV5-4	few	TRBD1	TRBJ2-7	CASSYLGQNYEQYF	TGTGCCAGCAGCTATCTGGGACAGAACTACGAGCAGTACTTC
TRBV5-1	.	TRBD2	TRBJ2-7	CASSLGLAAASYEQYF	TGCGCCAGCAGCTTGGGACTAGCGGCAGCTTCCTACGAGCAGTACTTC
TRBV19	.	.	TRBJ1-2	CASTLGGLDYGYTF	TGTGCCAGTACCTTAGGAGGACTTGACTATGGCTACACCTTC
TRBV6-5	.	.	TRBJ2-2	CASSQKNTGELFF	TGTGCCAGCAGTCAAAAGAACACCGGGGAGCTGTTTTTT
TRBV7-9	.	.	TRBJ2-6	CASSLGGRVAGANVLTF	TGTGCCAGCAGCTTAGGAGGCAGGGTCGCTGGGGCCAACGTCCTGACTTTC
TRBV7-2	.	TRBD2	TRBJ2-7	CASSSRTSGGSYEQYF	TGTGCCAGCAGCTCACGGACTAGCGGGGGTTCCTACGAGCAGTACTTC
TRBV25-1	.	.	TRBJ1-2	CASSHALGYTF	TGTGCCAGCAGTCATGCTTTGGGCTACACCTTC
TRBV30	few	.	TRBJ1-1	CAWGRGTEAFF	TGTGCCTGGGGGAGGGGAACTGAAGCTTTCTTT
TRBV27	.	.	TRBJ2-7	CASSLSRDYEQYF	TGTGCCAGCAGTTTAAGTAGGGACTACGAGCAGTACTTC
TRBV5-6	.	TRBD2	TRBJ2-1	CASSLGLGGMGSYNEQFF	TGTGCCAGCAGCTTGGGCCTGGGAGGGATGGGCTCCTACAATGAGCAGTTCTTC
TRBV5-4	.	.	TRBJ2-7	CASSPGASYEQYF	TGTGCCAGCAGTCCAGGCGCTTCCTACGAGCAGTACTTC
TRBV7-2	few	TRBD2	TRBJ2-7	CASSRLAGPYEQYF	TGTGCCAGCAGCAGACTAGCGGGACCCTACGAGCAGTACTTC
TRBV13	.	.	TRBJ1-1	CASSPLTRTTEAFF	TGTGCCAGCAGCCCTTTGACTCGGACCACTGAAGCTTTCTTT
TRBV2	.	TRBD1	TRBJ1-2	CASRPITGTVNYGYTF	TGTGCCAGCAGGCCGATTACCGGGACAGTAAACTATGGCTACACCTTC
TRBV7-8	.	.	TRBJ1-2	CASSPEMGANYGYTF	TGTGCCAGCAGCCCTGAAATGGGAGCTAACTATGGCTACACCTTC
TRBV19	.	.	TRBJ2-2	CASSMSQNTGELFF	TGTGCCAGTAGTATGTCTCAAAACACCGGGGAGCTGTTTTTT
TRBV7-2	few	.	TRBJ1-2	CASSSLEGARGYTF	TGTGCCAGCAGCTCTCTGGAGGGAGCCCGTGGCTACACCTTC
TRBV19	.	TRBD1	TRBJ1-2	CASSIQTGVNYGYTF	TGTGCCAGTAGTATACAGACAGGGGTTAACTATGGCTACACCTTC
TRBV14	few	.	TRBJ2-2	CASSQVGGLTTGELFF	TGTGCCAGCAGCCAAGTAGGGGGGCTGACCACCGGGGAGCTGTTTTTT
TRBV4-1	.	.	TRBJ2-5	CASSPVYGANQETQYF	TGCGCCAGCAGCCCGGTCTATGGGGCCAACCAAGAGACCCAGTACTTC
TRBV1	.	.	TRBJ2-4	CTSSPGPKLAKNIQYF	TGCACCAGCAGCCCAGGGCCAAAACTAGCCAAAAACATTCAGTACTTC
TRBV7-7	.	TRBD1	TRBJ2-5	CASSSRTGQETQYF	TGTGCCAGCAGCTCAAGGACAGGGCAAGAGACCCAGTACTTC
TRBV2	.	.	TRBJ2-1	CASSPSSYNEQFF	TGTGCCAGCAGCCCAAGCTCCTACAATGAGCAGTTCTTC
TRBV2	once	.	TRBJ2-7	CASLLVGATYEQYF	TGTGCCAGCCTCCTAGTGGGGGCGACCTACGAGCAGTACTTC
TRBV27	.	.	TRBJ2-6	CASSYQTGANVLTF	TGTGCCAGCAGTTATCAGACTGGGGCCAACGTCCTGACTTTC
TRBV6-5	.	TRBD2	TRBJ2-5	CASMEAGGQETQYF	TGTGCCAGCATGGAGGCGGGGGGCCAAGAGACCCAGTACTTC
TRBV27	.	.	TRBJ2-7	CASSLSGLRRQSSYEQYF	TGTGCCAGCAGTTTATCCGGCCTAAGGAGGCAGAGCTCCTACGAGCAGTACTTC
TRBV29-1	.	.	TRBJ1-6	CSVTDNSPNSPLHF	TGCAGCGTGACGGATAACTCACCAAATTCACCCCTCCACTTT
TRBV7-6	.	.	TRBJ2-3	CASSWAGGTDTQYF	TGTGCCAGCAGCTGGGCCGGGGGCACAGATACGCAGTATTTT
TRBV9	.	TRBD2	TRBJ2-3	CASSLAGGTDTQYF	TGTGCCAGCAGCCTAGCGGGAGGTACAGATACGCAGTATTTT
TRBV5-1	.	.	TRBJ2-2	CASSLEGTGELFF	TGCGCCAGCAGCTTGGAGGGTACCGGGGAGCTGTTTTTT
TRBV5-1	.	TRBD1	TRBJ1-1	CASSYGTANTEAFF	TGCGCCAGCAGCTACGGGACAGCGAACACTGAAGCTTTCTTT
TRBV5-1	once	.	TRBJ1-5	CASSDGTSNQPQHF	TGCGCCAGCAGCGACGGCACTAGCAATCAGCCCCAGCATTTT
TRBV19	.	.	TRBJ1-2	CASTLLAGSNYGYTF	TGTGCCAGTACCCTGTTAGCAGGGAGTAACTATGGCTACACCTTC
TRBV7-9	.	TRBD1	TRBJ2-1	CASAVEVLSRGKDEQFF	TGTGCCAGCGCTGTCGAGGTTCTCTCCAGGGGGAAGGATGAGCAGTTCTTC
TRBV20-1	.	.	TRBJ1-1	CSVIGVTGAFF	TGCAGTGTAATTGGGGTGACGGGAGCTTTCTTT
TRBV5-5	.	.	TRBJ2-5	CASSPRIQETQYF	TGTGCCAGCAGCCCCAGAATCCAAGAGACCCAGTACTTC
TRBV11-2	.	.	TRBJ2-7	CASSFRTESSYEQYF	TGTGCCAGCAGCTTCAGGACGGAGAGCTCCTACGAGCAGTACTTC
TRBV30	.	TRBD1	TRBJ1-4	CAWSAGDSGGEKLFF	TGTGCCTGGAGCGCGGGGGACAGTGGAGGTGAAAAACTGTTTTTT
TRBV12-5	.	.	TRBJ2-7	CASGLVRAASSYEQYF	TGTGCTAGTGGTTTGGTACGGGCGGCAAGCTCCTACGAGCAGTACTTC
TRBV18	.	.	TRBJ1-2	CASSPQGQGYGYTF	TGTGCCAGCTCACCACAAGGGCAGGGGTATGGCTACACCTTC
TRBV27	few	.	TRBJ1-2	CASSPGGYGYTF	TGTGCCAGCAGTCCGGGGGGTTATGGCTACACCTTC
TRBV7-2	.	TRBD2	TRBJ2-3	CASSSTSGRSDTQYF	TGTGCCAGCAGCTCTACTAGCGGGAGATCAGATACGCAGTATTTT